This entry lists 30 T cell receptor beta chains sequenced from one sample in a study of shared clonotypes between healthy human individuals (dated by TCRdb to 2018 to 2021). The method behind the library was the immunoSEQ multiplex PCR assay. TCRdb re-hosts the immuneACCESS table, in-frame sequences only. Its copies lack some clones; in the studies checked, an unresolved V gene accounts for under half of them, and the cause for the rest is not known. For this sample the table gives around 2,000,000 clones, of which 85% to 95% were detected only once. Around 0.13% of the sample comes from the top ten. Material for sequencing was naive CD4+ T cells sorted from blood. Taken with the paper, the label for cell subset or site translates to: CD45RA+ positively selected. These receptors were taken from a man aged 18-30 years in good health.

The rearrangement uses TRBV5-4 and TRBJ2-4; D ambiguous. Trimming shortened V by 4 bases and J by 0 bases, and 14 bases separated the two germline ends. The CDR3 consists of 16 residues. Looked up from germline, CDR1 is SGHNT and CDR2 is YYREEE (reference sequence). The CDR3 nucleotides read TGTGCCAGCAGCCCCTCAGAGGTTCTAGCCAAAAACATTCAGTACTTC. Amino acid sequence: CASSPSEVLAKNIQYF.

As regards this clone: This sample also contains other DNA sequences that code for the same CDR3. The chain joins TRBV30 to TRBJ2-7, with 9 bases identical to TRBD1. J lost 0 bases, V lost 0 bases, and 3 bases had no gene match. This CDR3 has 15 residues. Germline loops: CDR1 GTSNPN, CDR2 SVGIG (reference sequence). CDR3 residues: CAWSVGTGSSYEQYF. CDR3 nucleotides: TGTGCCTGGAGTGTAGGGACAGGGAGCTCCTACGAGCAGTACTTC. Complete variable domain (other parts from reference TRBV30 and TRBJ2-7): SQTIHQWPATLVQPVGSPLSLECTVEGTSNPNLYWYRQAAGRGLQLLFYSVGIGQISSEVPQNLSASRPQDRQFILSSKKLLLSDSGFYLCAWSVGTGSSYEQYFGPGTRLTVT.

V and J are TRBV10-3 and TRBJ1-1; D might be TRBD1 (5 bases). Germline loops: CDR1 ENHRY, CDR2 SYGVKD. V was clipped by 5 bases and J by 11 bases, with 15 bases between them. CDR3 length equals 12 residues. Here the CDR3 DNA reads TGTGCCATCAGTCCGGACACCTTGGATGCTTTCTTT. It yields the protein CAISPDTLDAFF.

The rearrangement uses TRBV10-2 and TRBJ1-1, with 7 bases aligning to TRBD1. Germline V gene lookup returns CDR1 WSHSY and CDR2 SAAADI. V lost 6 bases to trimming and J lost 3 bases; unmatched junction nucleotides: 4. The CDR3 is made up of 13 amino acids. CDR3 protein: CASSRQGYTEAFF. CDR3 in DNA: TGCGCCAGCAGCCGACAGGGCTACACTGAAGCTTTCTTT.

The V gene is TRBV10-3, the J gene TRBJ2-7, with 9 bases identical to TRBD2. V trimming: 10 bases; J trimming: 0 bases; junction bases outside the gene matches: 10. This CDR3 has 15 amino acids. Germline CDR1 is ENHRY and CDR2 is SYGVKD. DNA for the CDR3: TGTGCCACGATGATGACTAGCGGTCTCTCCTACGAGCAGTACTTC. Residues: CATMMTSGLSYEQYF.

The chain uses TRBV5-1 and TRBJ2-5; TRBD1 matches at 12 bases. Trimming at V came to 3 bases and at J to 5 bases, leaving 5 bases not matched to a gene. Germline-derived CDR1 and CDR2 are SGHRS and YFSETQ. The CDR3 runs to 15 residues. The CDR3 spells CASSSGTGGTETQYF. DNA of the CDR3: TGCGCCAGCAGCTCCGGGACAGGGGGCACGGAGACCCAGTACTTC.

The chain uses TRBV27 and TRBJ1-2; D possibly corresponds to TRBD1 (5 bases). Germline V CDR1 and CDR2: MNHEY, SMNVEV (reference sequence). The CDR3 is made up of 15 amino acids. Trimming took off 5 bases at V and 0 bases at J, with 13 bases between the two ends. CDR3 sequence reads: CASSNRDAANYGYTF. DNA for the CDR3: TGTGCCAGCAGTAACCGGGACGCAGCTAACTATGGCTACACCTTC.

About this clone itself: This sample includes further DNA sequences coding for the same CDR3. This rearrangement joins TRBV9 to TRBJ2-5; D call uncertain. The germline CDR1 and CDR2 sequences are SGDLS and YYNGEE. Trimming removed 0 bases at V and 2 bases at J, with 5 bases between. The CDR3 runs 13 residues. The CDR3 nucleotides are TGTGCCAGCAGCGTAGCCCCTCAAGAGACCCAGTACTTC. As protein: CASSVAPQETQYF.

In the case of this clone: Different DNA sequences within this sample yield the same CDR3. The J gene is TRBJ2-3, the V gene TRBV6-5; D gene uncertain. There are 12 residues in the CDR3. V was shortened by 6 bases and J by 5 bases, with 9 bases between the two germline ends. Germline-derived CDR1 and CDR2 are MNHEY and SVGAGI. CDR3 in amino acids: CASSLLGDTQYF. DNA of the CDR3: TGTGCCAGCAGCCTCCTAGGAGATACGCAGTATTTT.

J is TRBJ2-7 and V is TRBV5-4; D is possibly TRBD2 (5 bases). Germline-derived CDR1 and CDR2 are SGHNT and YYREEE (reference sequence). Trimming took off 1 base at V and 5 bases at J, with 10 bases between the two ends. The CDR3 spans 13 residues. Here the CDR3 reads CASSLTRWDEQYF. The CDR3 DNA sequence: TGTGCCAGCAGCTTGACTAGATGGGACGAGCAGTACTTC.

The chain carries TRBV7-9 and TRBJ1-4, with D unresolved. V lost 4 bases, J lost 8 bases, and 14 bases lay in between. The CDR3 has 14 amino acids. CDR1 and CDR2 (germline): SEHNR, FQNEAQ (reference sequence). CDR3 loop: CASSSTLSGEKLFF. The CDR3 region has the DNA TGTGCCAGCAGCTCAACCCTTTCCGGAGAAAAACTGTTTTTT.

The chain employs TRBV2 and TRBJ2-2; 9 bases agree with TRBD1. The CDR3 length is 14 residues. CDR1 is SNHLY, CDR2 FYNNEI, per germline. With 9 bases clipped from V and 5 bases from J, the junction kept 7 bases outside the gene matches. The DNA of the CDR3 is TGTGCCAGTCAAAGGGACAGGGCGACCGGGGAGCTGTTTTTT. Protein: CASQRDRATGELFF. Combining the CDR3 with reference TRBV2 and TRBJ2-2 gives the whole variable domain EPEVTQTPSHQVTQMGQEVILRCVPISNHLYFYWYRQILGQKVEFLVSFYNNEISEKSEIFDDQFSVERPDGSNFTLKIRSTKLEDSAMYFCASQRDRATGELFFGEGSRLTVL.

This chain joins TRBV7-8 and TRBJ2-3; D is possibly TRBD1 or TRBD2 (5 bases each). In germline, CDR1 is SGHVS, CDR2 FQNEAQ. This CDR3 spans 11 amino acids. V was clipped by 5 bases and J by 8 bases, with 8 bases between them. The CDR3 loop reads CASSEGRTQYF. For the CDR3, the DNA is TGTGCCAGCAGCGAGGGGCGTACGCAGTATTTT.

J is TRBJ1-1 and V is TRBV4-3; a possible D gene is TRBD1 (5 bases). Looked up from germline, CDR1 is LGHNA and CDR2 is YSLEER. The CDR3 runs 15 residues. Deletions cut 4 bases from V and 6 bases from J, with 18 bases between. DNA for the CDR3: TGCGCCAGCAGCCTCCAGGACGGGGCGCGATCTGAAGCTTTCTTT. It specifies CASSLQDGARSEAFF.

The V gene is TRBV2, the J gene TRBJ1-5; D is uncertain. The CDR3 has 14 amino acids. Per germline, CDR1 SNHLY and CDR2 FYNNEI. The germline V and J ends were trimmed by 6 bases and 7 bases, with 16 bases remaining between them. The CDR3 coding sequence is TGTGCCAGCAGGGTCCAAATAACATCCCAGCCCCAGCATTTT. As protein: CASRVQITSQPQHF.

The CDR3 DNA is TGTGCCAGCAGCCCCTCGACTAGCGGCCCTGGGGAGACCCAGTACTTC. It is translated as CASSPSTSGPGETQYF. This chain joins TRBV11-2 and TRBJ2-5; TRBD2 matches 9 bases. Trimming removed 5 bases from V and 5 bases from J; junction bases left unmatched: 12. Germline V gene sequence: CDR1 SGHAT, CDR2 FQNNGV. This CDR3 contains 16 residues.

The V gene is TRBV5-1, the J gene TRBJ2-5, with a possible D match to TRBD2 (6 bases). The V end lost 2 bases, the J end lost 5 bases, and 16 bases lay between the germline ends. Per germline, CDR1 SGHRS and CDR2 YFSETQ. This CDR3 has 15 residues. The CDR3: CASSFRTEGHETQYF. In DNA form, the CDR3 reads TGCGCCAGCAGCTTCAGGACGGAGGGCCATGAGACCCAGTACTTC.

J is TRBJ1-6 and V is TRBV12-1. TRBV12-1 is reported as a pseudogene. This CDR3 has 15 amino acids. The DNA for the CDR3 is TGTGCCAGCAGCTTTGTGTCCGGAAGAGGTTCACCCCTCCACTTT. This translates into CASSFVSGRGSPLHF.

The sample holds one count of this clone. The sample contains more than one DNA sequence encoding this CDR3. This chain links TRBV27 with TRBJ1-3; unclear D gene. Trimming shortened V by 3 bases and J by 3 bases, and 9 bases separated the two germline ends. The CDR3 runs to 14 residues. CDR1 and CDR2 from the germline V gene are MNHEY and SMNVEV (reference sequence). CDR3 DNA sequence: TGTGCCAGCAGTTTGAGGGCGAGTGGAAACACCATATATTTT. Encoded protein: CASSLRASGNTIYF.

About this clone itself: In the same sample, other DNA sequences code for this CDR3. This chain connects TRBV7-2 to TRBJ2-5; 8 nucleotides align to TRBD1. V shed 3 bases, J shed 4 bases, and the junction held 4 bases outside the gene matches. The CDR3 has 14 amino acids. Germline V CDR1 and CDR2: SGHTA, FQGNSA. CDR3 nucleotide sequence: TGTGCCAGCAGCTTCGGACAGGGTGGAGAGACCCAGTACTTC. Protein product: CASSFGQGGETQYF.

The V call is TRBV28, the J call TRBJ1-4; D gene ambiguous. The CDR3 contains 14 residues. Trimming removed 3 bases at V and 5 bases at J, with 10 bases between. The germline V gene encodes CDR1 MDHEN and CDR2 SYDVKM. The CDR3 loop reads CASSFPALNEKLFF. In DNA form, the CDR3 reads TGTGCCAGCAGTTTCCCGGCATTAAATGAAAAACTGTTTTTT.

The chain recombines TRBV30 with TRBJ2-7; 9 nucleotides agree with TRBD2. CDR3 size: 14 residues. The ends lost 4 bases at V and 2 bases at J; junction bases unmatched: 6. Germline CDR1 and CDR2: GTSNPN and SVGIG (reference sequence). CDR3: CAWNRAGGPYEQYF. As DNA, the CDR3 is TGTGCCTGGAACCGAGCGGGAGGTCCCTACGAGCAGTACTTC. The whole variable domain, filled in from reference TRBV30 and TRBJ2-7, reads SQTIHQWPATLVQPVGSPLSLECTVEGTSNPNLYWYRQAAGRGLQLLFYSVGIGQISSEVPQNLSASRPQDRQFILSSKKLLLSDSGFYLCAWNRAGGPYEQYFGPGTRLTVT.

The rearrangement links TRBV10-3 to TRBJ1-1; 12 bases align to TRBD1. Germline V gene sequence: CDR1 ENHRY, CDR2 SYGVKD. J gave up 7 bases and V 6 bases, and 3 bases lay outside the gene matches. This CDR3 has 13 amino acids. The CDR3 DNA reads TGTGCCATCAGCGGGACAGGGGGCTTTGAAGCTTTCTTT. Translation gives CAISGTGGFEAFF.

The rearrangement joins TRBV30 to TRBJ1-4; D unclear. The V end lost 2 bases, the J end lost 7 bases, and 11 bases lay between the germline ends. Germline loops: CDR1 GTSNPN, CDR2 SVGIG (reference sequence). The CDR3 has 13 residues. CDR3 in amino acids: CAWSPLLGEKLFF. As DNA, the CDR3 is TGTGCCTGGAGTCCACTATTGGGTGAAAAACTGTTTTTT.

This chain joins TRBV10-1 and TRBJ1-4; D remains ambiguous. Between the trimmed V and J ends, which lost 5 bases and 1 base, there was a span of 5 bases. CDR1 is WNHNN, CDR2 SYGVQD, per germline (reference sequence). The CDR3 contains 13 residues. The CDR3 region is CASSTGTNEKLFF. The DNA of the CDR3 is TGCGCCAGCAGTACCGGAACTAATGAAAAACTGTTTTTT.

V usage is TRBV7-9 and J usage is TRBJ1-1, with D perhaps TRBD1 (5 bases). V was shortened by 6 bases and J by 2 bases, with 13 bases between the two germline ends. The CDR3 totals 14 residues. Germline loops: CDR1 SEHNR, CDR2 FQNEAQ (reference sequence). The CDR3 nucleotides are TGTGCCAGCAGTACTCGGGGCTCAAACACTGAAGCTTTCTTT. This codes for CASSTRGSNTEAFF. Using reference TRBV7-9 and TRBJ1-1 for the parts outside the CDR3, the full variable domain is DTGVSQNPRHKITKRGQNVTFRCDPISEHNRLYWYRQTLGQGPEFLTYFQNEAQLEKSRLLSDRFSAERPKGSFSTLEIQRTEQGDSAMYLCASSTRGSNTEAFFGQGTRLTVV.

This chain connects TRBV2 to TRBJ2-3; 9 bases fit TRBD2. The germline gives CDR1 SNHLY, CDR2 FYNNEI. Trimming removed 6 bases from V and 0 bases from J; junction bases left unmatched: 7. The CDR3 is made up of 16 amino acids. The CDR3 nucleotides are TGTGCCAGCAGGCGCGGACTAGCGTTTAGCACAGATACGCAGTATTTT. Its protein is CASRRGLAFSTDTQYF.

This rearrangement joins TRBV10-1 to TRBJ2-3; possibly TRBD2 for D (5 bases). Germline CDR1 reads WNHNN; CDR2 reads SYGVQD (reference sequence). Trimming removed 3 bases at V and 2 bases at J, with 9 bases between. This CDR3 comprises 14 residues. The CDR3 region is CASSDGGNTDTQYF. CDR3 nucleotides: TGCGCCAGCAGTGATGGAGGAAACACAGATACGCAGTATTTT.

This clone was detected once. The chain recombines TRBV5-6 with TRBJ2-1, with no clear D. The CDR3 totals 16 residues. CDR1 SGHDT and CDR2 YYEEEE come from the germline V gene. Trimming took off 0 bases at V and 3 bases at J, with 13 bases between the two ends. The CDR3: CASSLALRSGYNEQFF. CDR3 in DNA: TGTGCCAGCAGCTTGGCCCTGCGGAGTGGCTACAATGAGCAGTTCTTC.

V gene TRBV2 combines with J gene TRBJ1-1; tentative D call: TRBD1 (5 bases). Per the germline V gene, CDR1 is SNHLY and CDR2 is FYNNEI. The CDR3 contains 13 residues. The V and J ends lost 3 bases and 4 bases respectively, with 9 bases between them. CDR3: CASSDIDSTEAFF. The CDR3 DNA follows: TGTGCCAGCAGTGACATTGACAGCACTGAAGCTTTCTTT.